The 20 T cell receptor beta chains given below trace back to one sample, sequenced in a study of blood T cell repertoires in COVID-19. Profiled with immunoSEQ multiplex PCR; TCRdb holds only in-frame clones, not every one. The sample yields 70,000 or so clones, 60% to 85% seen once. The specimen sequenced was peripheral blood. Receptors originate from a man in his 60s with acute or convalescent COVID-19.

V is TRBV11-2 and J is TRBJ2-3; possible D gene TRBD2, 5 bases. V lost 0 bases to trimming and J lost 5 bases, with 18 bases between them. Germline CDR1 SGHAT, CDR2 FQNNGV. This CDR3 has 17 residues. The CDR3 nucleotides are TGTGCCAGCAGCTTAGAGGTGGTAAGCCGGGATCGAGATACGCAGTATTTT. It is translated as CASSLEVVSRDRDTQYF.

The chain couples TRBV11-2 to TRBJ1-3; D is unclear. V lost 0 bases to trimming and J lost 0 bases, with 6 bases between them. The CDR3 is 15 amino acids. From germline, CDR1 is SGHAT and CDR2 FQNNGV. CDR3 sequence (DNA): TGTGCCAGCAGCTTAGAAAGCAACTCTGGAAACACCATATATTTT. Encoded protein: CASSLESNSGNTIYF.

This chain connects TRBV3-1 (or the pseudogene TRBV3-2) to TRBJ2-2; D ambiguous. This CDR3 has 13 residues. V dropped 3 bases and J dropped 6 bases, with 8 bases sitting between them. Germline V gene data show CDR1 as LGHDT and CDR2 as YNNKEL (reference sequence). CDR3 protein: CASSQARAGELFF. In nucleotides, the CDR3 is TGTGCCAGCAGCCAGGCCCGGGCCGGGGAGCTGTTTTTT.

CDR3 residues: CASSLTGQGSYEQYF. The CDR3 region has the DNA TGTGCCAGCAGCTTAACGGGACAGGGGTCCTACGAGCAGTACTTC. The V gene is TRBV13, the J gene TRBJ2-7; 10 nucleotides agree with TRBD1. Germline assignment: CDR1 PRHDT and CDR2 FYEKMQ (reference sequence). This CDR3 is built from 15 residues. V was clipped by 2 bases and J by 1 base; unmatched bases: 2.

The CDR3 DNA reads TGCGCCAGCAGCCAAGTGCCCATCGGACTAGCGGGAAGCTCTGGGGCCAACGTCCTGACTTTC. The encoded protein is CASSQVPIGLAGSSGANVLTF. V and J are TRBV4-3 and TRBJ2-6, with 12 bases fitting TRBD2. The V gene end was trimmed by 1 base and the J gene end by 0 bases; junction bases not matched to a gene: 10. The CDR3 length is 21 residues. In germline, CDR1 is LGHNA, CDR2 YSLEER.

The chain has TRBV3-1 (or the pseudogene TRBV3-2) and TRBJ2-3, with no clear D. Germline CDR1 is LGHDT and CDR2 is YNNKEL (reference sequence). The CDR3 contains 13 residues. The V end lost 2 bases, the J end lost 0 bases, and 3 bases lay between the germline ends. CDR3 sequence reads: CASSQPSTDTQYF. CDR3 in DNA: TGTGCCAGCAGCCAACCGAGCACAGATACGCAGTATTTT.

This chain joins TRBV7-9 and TRBJ1-2; tentatively, D is TRBD1 (6 bases). Germline V gene lookup returns CDR1 SEHNR and CDR2 FQNEAQ (reference sequence). The CDR3 is 15 amino acids. The germline V and J ends were trimmed by 4 bases and 6 bases, with 18 bases remaining between them. As DNA, the CDR3 is TGTGCCAGCAGCTCCCGGGGCAGGGGCGACGATGGCTACACCTTC. It translates to CASSSRGRGDDGYTF.

The table lists this clone with a few counts. The rearrangement links TRBV7-6 to TRBJ2-2; D is ambiguous. With 2 bases removed from V and 0 bases from J, the gap between germline ends came to 7 bases. This CDR3 spans 15 amino acids. Germline CDR1 and CDR2: SGHVS and FNYEAQ. This chain's CDR3 is CASSLNRANTGELFF. The DNA of the CDR3 is TGTGCCAGCAGCTTAAACAGAGCGAACACCGGGGAGCTGTTTTTT.

The genes are TRBV10-3 and TRBJ1-1; no clear D. V lost 0 bases, J lost 4 bases, and 6 bases lay in between. This CDR3 comprises 13 residues. Per the germline V gene, CDR1 is ENHRY and CDR2 is SYGVKD. The CDR3 sequence is CAISESTATEAFF. The CDR3 nucleotides read TGTGCCATCAGTGAGTCAACAGCCACTGAAGCTTTCTTT.

The V call is TRBV19, the J call TRBJ1-4, with 7 positions matching TRBD1. CDR1 and CDR2 (germline): LNHDA, SQIVND (reference sequence). Unmatched junction bases numbered 8, after V lost 7 bases and J lost 0 bases. The CDR3 is made up of 16 amino acids. The CDR3 is CASTGTAISTNEKLFF. The CDR3, as DNA: TGTGCCAGTACAGGGACAGCCATTTCAACTAATGAAAAACTGTTTTTT.

V is TRBV10-2 and J is TRBJ1-1; a possible D gene is TRBD1 (6 bases). The length of the CDR3 is 12 residues. Looked up from germline, CDR1 is WSHSY and CDR2 is SAAADI. Trimming pared 7 bases from V and 1 base from J, leaving 7 bases between. The CDR3 bases are TGCGCCAGCACCAGGGGGAACACTGAAGCTTTCTTT. It translates to CASTRGNTEAFF.

The genes are TRBV7-9 and TRBJ1-4; D perhaps matches TRBD1 (6 bases). This CDR3 is built from 14 residues. The V gene lost 6 bases and the J gene lost 7 bases, with 15 bases spanning the gap. Per the germline V gene, CDR1 is SEHNR and CDR2 is FQNEAQ (reference sequence). This CDR3 is CASRIGGESEKLFF. The CDR3 DNA is TGTGCCAGCAGGATAGGGGGGGAAAGTGAAAAACTGTTTTTT.

The gene calls are TRBV12-3 or TRBV12-4 and TRBJ1-5; no firm D call. V lost 2 bases to trimming and J lost 6 bases, with 8 bases between them. The CDR3 has 13 residues. CDR3 region: CASSLTSGQPQHF. CDR3 sequence (DNA): TGTGCCAGCAGTTTAACGTCAGGTCAGCCCCAGCATTTT.

The V gene is TRBV7-9, the J gene TRBJ2-5; 14 bases line up with TRBD2. V was pared by 5 bases and J by 2 bases, with 7 bases of the junction left unmatched. Germline CDR1 reads SEHNR; CDR2 reads FQNEAQ (reference sequence). The CDR3 consists of 17 residues. The CDR3 bases are TGTGCCAGCAGCCAAGGACTAGCGGGGGGCGTTCAAGAGACCCAGTACTTC. This translates into CASSQGLAGGVQETQYF.

The chain uses TRBV20-1 and TRBJ1-2, with D perhaps TRBD1 (6 bases). Germline CDR1 is DFQATT and CDR2 is SNEGSKA (reference sequence). With 8 bases removed from V and 2 bases from J, the gap between germline ends came to 9 bases. The CDR3 has 11 residues. The CDR3 nucleotides are TGCAGTTACAGGGACAACTATGGCTACACCTTC. Amino acids: CSYRDNYGYTF.

The chain is built from TRBV5-1 and TRBJ2-5, with D maybe TRBD2 (6 bases). This CDR3 has 15 amino acids. V lost 6 bases and J lost 5, with 20 bases in between. CDR1 and CDR2 from the germline V gene are SGHRS and YFSETQ. The chain's CDR3 is CASILWGEAAETQYF. The CDR3 DNA reads as TGCGCCAGCATACTCTGGGGGGAGGCCGCGGAGACCCAGTACTTC.

This clone has a handful of counts. J is TRBJ2-1 and V is TRBV4-1; 9 bases are a match to TRBD2. V lost 8 bases and J lost 7; bases outside the gene matches: 12. Germline CDR1 MGHRA, CDR2 YSYEKL. The CDR3 runs to 15 residues. In nucleotides, the CDR3 is TGCGCCAGCCGCGAATTGCGGGGGGGCAGGAATGAGCAGTTCTTC. Protein sequence: CASRELRGGRNEQFF.

The genes are TRBV5-1 and TRBJ2-6, with D possibly TRBD2 on 6 matching bases. This CDR3 contains 17 residues. Per germline, CDR1 SGHRS and CDR2 YFSETQ. The ends were cut back, 0 bases at V and 0 bases at J, with 10 bases in the middle. CDR3 sequence: CASSLVAGNSGANVLTF. The DNA for the CDR3 is TGCGCCAGCAGCTTGGTGGCGGGGAACTCTGGGGCCAACGTCCTGACTTTC. Full variable domain (missing parts from reference TRBV5-1 and TRBJ2-6): KAGVTQTPRYLIKTRGQQVTLSCSPISGHRSVSWYQQTPGQGLQFLFEYFSETQRNKGNFPGRFSGRQFSNSRSEMNVSTLELGDSALYLCASSLVAGNSGANVLTFGAGSRLTVL.

The chain recombines TRBV19 with TRBJ2-3, with 7 bases matching TRBD2. This CDR3 has 15 amino acids. Germline values: CDR1 LNHDA, CDR2 SQIVND (reference sequence). The trim removed 3 bases at V and 2 bases at J, leaving 5 bases unmatched. CDR3: CASSIGAGDTDTQYF. CDR3 coding DNA: TGTGCCAGTAGTATCGGCGCGGGGGACACAGATACGCAGTATTTT.

The chain combines TRBV6-5 with TRBJ2-5; 7 bases are a match to TRBD1. The germline CDR1 and CDR2 sequences are MNHEY and SVGAGI. The trim removed 2 bases at V and 0 bases at J, leaving 3 bases unmatched. The CDR3 totals 15 residues. The CDR3 loop reads CASSYGTVNQETQYF. Written as DNA, the CDR3 is TGTGCCAGCAGTTACGGGACAGTTAACCAAGAGACCCAGTACTTC.